In its sample, the clone carrying this TCR beta chain was seen a few times. The source of the sample is a study of blood T cells in healthy people across ages. Germline assignment: CDR1 MGHRA and CDR2 YSYEKL. V lost 0 bases and J lost 2, with 14 bases in between. The CDR3 extends over 17 amino acids. Primers used in a second PCR of about 7 to 11 cycles were a sample-barcoded 5' primer and a J-beta primer mix. Each cDNA molecule was tagged by a template-switch adaptor that had 12 random nucleotides. MiXCR, run by TCRdb on the 5' RACE reads, gives a single entry per CDR3 protein. The table shows around 1,000,000 distinct CDR3 sequences, with less than 25% occurring only once. The same data also went into a second study, on T cells of mothers and their children. That source adds: Using roughly 1.4 ug per 15 ul, all extracted RNA underwent cDNA synthesis. Second-PCR primer M1S introduced sample barcodes and 2-4 random nucleotides. Mothers gave over 8 million TCR beta CDR3 reads each, and children around 3 million each.

The chain has TRBV4-1 and TRBJ1-5; weak D call: TRBD1 (6 bases). This TCR came from a girl aged 2-10 years in good health. The specimen sequenced was blood. The CDR3 DNA reads as TGCGCCAGCAGCCAAGAGCCCCAGGGGCGCGGCAATCAGCCCCAGCATTTT. It is translated as CASSQEPQGRGNQPQHF.